These 8 T cell receptor beta chains were sequenced from one sample in a study of T cell responses to AZD1222 COVID-19 vaccine. Profiling relied on immunoSEQ multiplex PCR, and the TCRdb table lists in-frame clones only, not all of them. The sample consists of about 150,000 clones, about nine tenths of them appearing once. The sequenced sample was peripheral blood, obtained on day 0 of AZD1222 vaccination. These receptor sequences come from an adult in good health.

The CDR3 DNA is TGTGCCAGTAGTACCCTGTATGGGACATTCTCCTACGAGCAGTACTTC. Protein sequence: CASSTLYGTFSYEQYF. This rearrangement joins TRBV19 to TRBJ2-7; tentatively, D is TRBD1 (6 bases). V lost 4 bases and J 0 bases, leaving 16 bases between the germline ends. Germline V gene data show CDR1 as LNHDA and CDR2 as SQIVND (reference sequence). This CDR3 has 16 residues.

The rearrangement links TRBV24-1 to TRBJ2-1, with unresolved D. The V gene's germline CDR1 is KGHDR and CDR2 SFDVKD. V lost 4 bases to trimming and J lost 2 bases, with 14 bases between them. This CDR3 is built from 16 residues. This CDR3 is CATSEHDTAAYNEQFF. CDR3 bases: TGTGCCACCAGTGAGCACGACACAGCCGCCTACAATGAGCAGTTCTTC.

V is TRBV7-9 and J is TRBJ1-2; 9 bases agree with TRBD1. Germline V gives CDR1 SEHNR, CDR2 FQNEAQ (reference sequence). This CDR3 is 18 amino acids long. Trimming removed 0 bases from V and 2 bases from J; junction bases left unmatched: 10. DNA of the CDR3: TGTGCCAGCAGCTTAGCGCAGAACAGGGGGCTTTTAAACTATGGCTACACCTTC. Translation: CASSLAQNRGLLNYGYTF.

This clone was seen more than once but under ten times. This chain links TRBV9 with TRBJ1-2; D is possibly TRBD1 (5 bases). CDR3 length: 12 residues. Germline V CDR1 and CDR2: SGDLS, YYNGEE. The ends were cut back, 6 bases at V and 6 bases at J, with 12 bases in the middle. Here the CDR3 DNA reads TGTGCCAGCACGGGGGGATCCAATGGCTACACCTTC. Protein: CASTGGSNGYTF.

The gene calls are TRBV28 and TRBJ1-5; a weak D match, TRBD1 (6 bases). Germline-derived CDR1 and CDR2 are MDHEN and SYDVKM. The CDR3 covers 15 residues. V lost 2 bases and J 2 bases, leaving 10 bases between the germline ends. CDR3 in amino acids: CASSLTGFGNQPQHF. Written as DNA, the CDR3 is TGTGCCAGCAGTTTAACAGGGTTTGGCAATCAGCCCCAGCATTTT.

A word on this clone: The sample has other DNA sequences that encode this CDR3 too. The chain recombines TRBV27 with TRBJ2-5; either TRBD1 or TRBD2 may fit D (5 bases each). This CDR3 is built from 11 residues. Deletions cut 2 bases from V and 7 bases from J, with 5 bases between. CDR1 MNHEY and CDR2 SMNVEV come from the germline V gene (reference sequence). The CDR3 DNA reads as TGTGCCAGCAGTTTAGGGGGGACCCAGTACTTC. It is translated as CASSLGGTQYF.

The chain combines TRBV6-5 with TRBJ1-5; D remains unclear. Germline V CDR1 and CDR2: MNHEY, SVGAGI. The CDR3 sequence is 13 residues long. The germline V and J ends were trimmed by 0 bases and 5 bases, with 5 bases remaining between them. The CDR3 DNA sequence: TGTGCCAGCAGTTACTCGACCCATCAGCCCCAGCATTTT. Protein sequence: CASSYSTHQPQHF.

The chain combines TRBV5-6 with TRBJ1-2; D gene ambiguous. V was trimmed by 3 bases and J by 4 bases, leaving 13 bases between them. Germline-derived CDR1 and CDR2 are SGHDT and YYEEEE. This CDR3 spans 14 amino acids. As DNA, the CDR3 is TGTGCCAGCAGCTCACGGACGGCCGTCTATGGCTACACCTTC. Its translation: CASSSRTAVYGYTF. Filled out from reference TRBV5-6 and TRBJ1-2, the complete variable domain reads DAGVTQSPTHLIKTRGQQVTLRCSPKSGHDTVSWYQQALGQGPQFIFQYYEEEERQRGNFPDRFSGHQFPNYSSELNVNALLLGDSALYLCASSSRTAVYGYTFGSGTRLTVV.